The 15 T cell receptor beta chains below were found in one sample sequenced in a study of T-cell reconstitution after alpha-beta-depleted transplantation in children. The TCRbeta library incorporated unique molecular identifiers. TCRdb re-analysed the PCR reads in MiXCR, keeping a single row per CDR3 protein. The table shows about 490,000 distinct CDR3 sequences, with 10% to 13% occurring only once. This sample comprised PBMCs, obtained before TCRalphabeta/CD19-depleted stem cell transplant. These receptor sequences come from a child aged 2-9 years with inherited bone marrow failure, due to receive a stem cell transplant.

V usage is TRBV5-4 and J usage is TRBJ1-4; 10 nucleotides align to TRBD1. V was pared by 4 bases and J by 7 bases, with 4 bases of the junction left unmatched. The germline V gene encodes CDR1 SGHNT and CDR2 YYREEE (reference sequence). The CDR3 totals 14 residues. The CDR3 here is CASSPRDRGEKLFF. The CDR3 DNA is TGTGCCAGCAGCCCGCGGGACAGGGGTGAAAAACTGTTTTTT.

This clonotype came up a few times. This sequence joins TRBV23-1 and TRBJ1-5; D remains unclear. TRBV23-1 is designated an ORF whose function remains uncertain. The CDR3 is 16 residues long. The ends were cut back, 0 bases at V and 3 bases at J, with 12 bases in the middle. Here the CDR3 reads CASSQSGPQTNQPQHF. DNA of the CDR3: TGCGCCAGCAGTCAATCTGGACCCCAGACCAATCAGCCCCAGCATTTT.

The chain carries TRBV27 and TRBJ1-3; possible D gene TRBD1, 5 bases. The CDR3 is 15 amino acids. CDR1 and CDR2 (germline): MNHEY, SMNVEV (reference sequence). V lost 3 bases and J lost 2, with 11 bases in between. CDR3 sequence: CASSFRGGAGNTIYF. Here the CDR3 DNA reads TGTGCCAGCAGTTTCCGCGGGGGTGCTGGAAACACCATATATTTT.

This clonotype was seen many times. The chain is built from TRBV7-9 and TRBJ1-4, with a tentative D call TRBD1 (6 bases). CDR1 is SEHNR and CDR2 is FQNEAQ in the germline V gene (reference sequence). The CDR3 runs 15 residues. The ends were cut back, 0 bases at V and 5 bases at J, with 10 bases in the middle. CDR3 in DNA: TGTGCCAGCAGCTTAGCGCAGGGGAGCAATGAAAAACTGTTTTTT. Translating it yields CASSLAQGSNEKLFF.

This clonotype was found a few times. The chain joins TRBV20-1 to TRBJ1-4; a possible D gene is TRBD1 (6 bases). The germline V and J ends were trimmed by 0 bases and 8 bases, with 19 bases remaining between them. CDR3 length: 16 amino acids. Germline CDR1 DFQATT, CDR2 SNEGSKA (reference sequence). In nucleotides, the CDR3 is TGCAGTGCTAGAGAATTCTTGACAGGCCCTGGGGAAAAACTGTTTTTT. Protein product: CSAREFLTGPGEKLFF.

The chain employs TRBV28 and TRBJ2-5; tentative D call: TRBD1 (5 bases). The ends were cut back, 3 bases at V and 5 bases at J, with 22 bases in the middle. The CDR3 is 17 residues long. Germline loops: CDR1 MDHEN, CDR2 SYDVKM. The CDR3 sequence is CASSFSVGVNRVETQYF. The CDR3 DNA follows: TGTGCCAGCAGTTTTTCCGTAGGGGTGAACCGGGTTGAGACCCAGTACTTC.

Comment on this clonotype: Since a much larger clone is just one base distant, this may be a read error. The chain carries TRBV6-1 and TRBJ2-3; D perhaps matches TRBD2 (6 bases). Germline loops: CDR1 MNHNS, CDR2 SASEGT. The CDR3 contains 15 residues. The CDR3 loop reads CASRKYSGSTDTHYF. In DNA form, the CDR3 reads TGTGCCAGCAGGAAGTATAGCGGTAGCACAGATACGCATTATTTT.

The chain joins TRBV27 to TRBJ2-7, with D perhaps assigned TRBD1 or TRBD2 (6 bases each). Trimming stripped 2 bases from V and 2 bases from J, with 16 bases between. From germline, CDR1 is MNHEY and CDR2 SMNVEV (reference sequence). The CDR3 spans 16 residues. For the CDR3, the DNA is TGTGCCAGCAGTTTAGGACCCGGGGGCGTCCCCTACGAGCAGTACTTC. Amino acid sequence: CASSLGPGGVPYEQYF.

This clonotype came up many times. Written as DNA, the CDR3 is TGCGCCAGCAGCTTCGAGGGCCTGAGCACCGGGGAGCTGTTTTTT. It specifies CASSFEGLSTGELFF. This chain links TRBV5-1 with TRBJ2-2; D may be TRBD2 (5 bases). V shed 2 bases and J shed 4 bases, with 12 bases lying between them. This CDR3 has 15 amino acids. CDR1 and CDR2 from the germline V gene are SGHRS and YFSETQ.

This clonotype occurred many times. The chain couples TRBV20-1 to TRBJ1-2; D unresolved. The V end lost 3 bases, the J end lost 6 bases, and 8 bases lay between the germline ends. Germline lookup yields CDR1 DFQATT and CDR2 SNEGSKA (reference sequence). This CDR3 spans 11 amino acids. The CDR3 DNA is TGCAGTGCTAGTAACTCCCATGGCTACACCTTC. This sequence encodes CSASNSHGYTF.

Many counts were recorded for this clonotype. The CDR3 DNA reads as TGTGCCTGGAGCGGGGGATTCTTTGAAGAGACCCAGTACTTC. This translates into CAWSGGFFEETQYF. The rearrangement links TRBV30 to TRBJ2-5, with D possibly being TRBD2 (6 bases). This CDR3 has 14 amino acids. From germline, CDR1 is GTSNPN and CDR2 SVGIG (reference sequence). Trimming cost V 3 bases and J 3 bases, with 14 bases left between them.

This clonotype was counted ten times or more. CDR3 protein: CASSLQQGEAFF. In DNA form, the CDR3 reads TGCGCCAGCAGCTTGCAACAGGGTGAAGCTTTCTTT. The chain recombines TRBV5-1 with TRBJ1-1; D may be TRBD1 (6 bases). Trimming stripped 1 base from V and 7 bases from J, with 8 bases between. Germline V gene lookup returns CDR1 SGHRS and CDR2 YFSETQ. CDR3 length: 12 residues.

V usage is TRBV5-1 and J usage is TRBJ2-4; D remains ambiguous. The ends were cut back, 0 bases at V and 0 bases at J, with 7 bases in the middle. The CDR3 extends over 15 amino acids. Germline CDR1 reads SGHRS; CDR2 reads YFSETQ. As DNA, the CDR3 is TGCGCCAGCAGCTTGGATCGCTTAGCCAAAAACATTCAGTACTTC. It is translated as CASSLDRLAKNIQYF.

This clonotype was seen a handful of times. V is TRBV6-2 or TRBV6-3 and J is TRBJ1-1; a possible D gene is TRBD1 (6 bases). Germline V gene sequence: CDR1 MNHEY, CDR2 SVGEGT. The CDR3 is made up of 16 amino acids. V was trimmed by 0 bases and J by 5 bases, leaving 16 bases between them. CDR3 nucleotides: TGTGCCAGCAGTTACTCGATGTTGGGGGCAGTTACTGAAGCTTTCTTT. It translates to CASSYSMLGAVTEAFF.

This clonotype was counted ten times or more. The rearrangement joins TRBV3-1 to TRBJ2-3; D is perhaps TRBD2 (6 bases). Between the trimmed V and J ends, which lost 2 bases and 3 bases, there was a span of 9 bases. Germline V gives CDR1 LGHDT, CDR2 YNNKEL (reference sequence). The length of the CDR3 is 14 residues. This CDR3 is CASSQLAGTDTQYF. The CDR3 bases are TGTGCCAGCAGCCAACTGGCGGGAACAGATACGCAGTATTTT.